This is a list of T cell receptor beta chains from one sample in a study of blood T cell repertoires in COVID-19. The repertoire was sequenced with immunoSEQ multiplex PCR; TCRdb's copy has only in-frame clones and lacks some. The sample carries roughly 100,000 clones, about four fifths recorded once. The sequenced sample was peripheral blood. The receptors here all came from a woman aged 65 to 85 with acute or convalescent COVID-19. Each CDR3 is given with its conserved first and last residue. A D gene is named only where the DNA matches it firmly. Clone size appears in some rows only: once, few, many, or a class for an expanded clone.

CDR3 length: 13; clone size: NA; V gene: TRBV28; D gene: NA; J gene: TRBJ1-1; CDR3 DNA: TGTGCCAGCAGTTTAGGGACACCCACCGAAGCTTTCTTT; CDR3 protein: CASSLGTPTEAFF
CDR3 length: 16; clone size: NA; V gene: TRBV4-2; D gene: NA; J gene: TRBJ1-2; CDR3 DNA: TGTGCCAGCAGCCAGTCCCGGGGCGCCCGGGAGTATGGCTACACCTTC; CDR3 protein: CASSQSRGAREYGYTF
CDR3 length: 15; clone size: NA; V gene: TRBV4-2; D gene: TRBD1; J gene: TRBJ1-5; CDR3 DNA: TGTGCCAGCAGCCGGACCCAGGGGGTGAATCAGCCCCAGCATTTT; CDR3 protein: CASSRTQGVNQPQHF
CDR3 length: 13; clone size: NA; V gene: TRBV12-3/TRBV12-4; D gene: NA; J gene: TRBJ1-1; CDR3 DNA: TGTGCCAGCAGTCACGGGAGCCGACGGTACGCTTTCTTT; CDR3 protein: CASSHGSRRYAFF
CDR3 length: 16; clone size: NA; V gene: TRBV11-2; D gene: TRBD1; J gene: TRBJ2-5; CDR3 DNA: TGTGCCAGCAGCTTATCCCGAACAGGGGGCTTAGAGACCCAGTACTTC; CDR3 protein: CASSLSRTGGLETQYF
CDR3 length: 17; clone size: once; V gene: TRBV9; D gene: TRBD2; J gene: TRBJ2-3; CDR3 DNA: TGTGCCAGCAGCCCAAGCACTAGCGGGGCTCACACAGATACGCAGTATTTT; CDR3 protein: CASSPSTSGAHTDTQYF
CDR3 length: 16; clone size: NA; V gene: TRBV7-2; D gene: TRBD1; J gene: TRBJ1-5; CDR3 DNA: TGTGCCAGCAGCTTAGTAGGACAGGGTAGCAATCAGCCCCAGCATTTT; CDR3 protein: CASSLVGQGSNQPQHF
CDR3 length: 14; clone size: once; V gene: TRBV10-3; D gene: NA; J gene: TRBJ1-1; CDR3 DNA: TGTGCCATCAGTGAGCGTGGGGGGGACACTGAAGCTTTCTTT; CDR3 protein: CAISERGGDTEAFF
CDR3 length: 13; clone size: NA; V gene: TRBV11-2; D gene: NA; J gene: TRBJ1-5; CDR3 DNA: TGTGCCAGCAGCTTAAATGTAGATCAGCCCCAGCATTTT; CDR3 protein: CASSLNVDQPQHF
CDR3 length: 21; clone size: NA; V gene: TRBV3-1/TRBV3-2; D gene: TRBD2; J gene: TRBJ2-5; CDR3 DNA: TGTGCCAGCAGCCAGGTTGGCGCGCTAGCGGGGGGAAGAGGCCGAGAAGAGACCCAGTACTTC; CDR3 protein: CASSQVGALAGGRGREETQYF
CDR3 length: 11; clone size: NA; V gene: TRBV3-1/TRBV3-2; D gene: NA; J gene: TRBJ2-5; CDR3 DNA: TGTGCCAGCAGCCAGAGAGAGACCCAGTACTTC; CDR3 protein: CASSQRETQYF
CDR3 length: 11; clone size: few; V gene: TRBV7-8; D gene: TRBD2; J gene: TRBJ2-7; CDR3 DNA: TGTGCCAGCAGCCGGGGGAGGGATCAGTACTTC; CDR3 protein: CASSRGRDQYF
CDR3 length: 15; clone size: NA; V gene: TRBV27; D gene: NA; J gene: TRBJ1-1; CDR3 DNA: TGTGCCAGCACGCCCCAGGCCACACCGAACACTGAAGCTTTCTTT; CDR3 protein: CASTPQATPNTEAFF
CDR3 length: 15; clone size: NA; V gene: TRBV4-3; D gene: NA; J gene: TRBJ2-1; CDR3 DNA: TGCGCCAGCAGCCAAGGGTGGCAGGGGTACAATGAGCAGTTCTTC; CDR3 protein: CASSQGWQGYNEQFF
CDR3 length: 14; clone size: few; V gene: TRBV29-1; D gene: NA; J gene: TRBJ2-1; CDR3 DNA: TGCAGCGTTGAAGGGACAGCCTCCTACAATGAGCAGTTCTTC; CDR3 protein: CSVEGTASYNEQFF
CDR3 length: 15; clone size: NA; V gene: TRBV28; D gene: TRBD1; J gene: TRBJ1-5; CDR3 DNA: TGTGCCAGCAGTTTAGGACAGGGGTATCGTCAGCCCCAGCATTTT; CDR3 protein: CASSLGQGYRQPQHF
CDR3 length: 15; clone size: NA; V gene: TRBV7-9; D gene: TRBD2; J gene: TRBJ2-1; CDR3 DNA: TGTGCCAGCAGCTTCGCGGGAGGAACCTACAATGAGCAGTTCTTC; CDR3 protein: CASSFAGGTYNEQFF
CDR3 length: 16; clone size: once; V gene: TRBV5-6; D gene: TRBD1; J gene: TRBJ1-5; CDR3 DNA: TGTGCCAGCAGCTTGGGGTGGGGACAGGATAATCAGCCCCAGCATTTT; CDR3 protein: CASSLGWGQDNQPQHF
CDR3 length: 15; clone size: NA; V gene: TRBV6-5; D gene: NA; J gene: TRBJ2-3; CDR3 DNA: TGTGCCAGCAGGGGCTTCGGGGTCCAGCACGATACGCAGTATTTT; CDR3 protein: CASRGFGVQHDTQYF
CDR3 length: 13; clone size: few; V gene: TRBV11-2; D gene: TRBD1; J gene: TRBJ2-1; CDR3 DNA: TGTGCCAGCAGCGTGACAGGGGACAATGAGCAGTTCTTC; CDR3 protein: CASSVTGDNEQFF
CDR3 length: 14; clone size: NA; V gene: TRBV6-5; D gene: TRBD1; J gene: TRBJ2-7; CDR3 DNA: TGTGCCAGCAGCGGGACAGGGACTTCCTACGAGCAGTACTTC; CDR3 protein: CASSGTGTSYEQYF
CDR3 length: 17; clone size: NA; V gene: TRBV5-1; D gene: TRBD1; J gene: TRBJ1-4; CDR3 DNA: TGCGCCAGCAGCTTGCAGGGGGCAGGATCGACTAATGAAAAACTGTTTTTT; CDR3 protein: CASSLQGAGSTNEKLFF
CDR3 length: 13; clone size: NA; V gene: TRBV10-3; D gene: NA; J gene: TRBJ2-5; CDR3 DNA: TGTGCCATCAGTGAGGCAGGTCAAGAGACCCAGTACTTC; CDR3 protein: CAISEAGQETQYF
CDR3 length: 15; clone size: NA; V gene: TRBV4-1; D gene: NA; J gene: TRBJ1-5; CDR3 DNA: TGCGCCAGCAGCCGCGCCGGGACTCGTTTTGAGCCCCAGCATTTT; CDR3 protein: CASSRAGTRFEPQHF
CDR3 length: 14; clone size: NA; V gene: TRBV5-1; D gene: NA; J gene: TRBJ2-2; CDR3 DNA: TGCGCCAGCAGCTTGGACAGGAACACCGGGGAGCTGTTTTTT; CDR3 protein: CASSLDRNTGELFF
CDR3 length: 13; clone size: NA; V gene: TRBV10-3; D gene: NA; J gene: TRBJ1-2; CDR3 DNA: TGTGCCATCAGTGAATCAGCTAACTATGGCTACACCTTC; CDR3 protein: CAISESANYGYTF
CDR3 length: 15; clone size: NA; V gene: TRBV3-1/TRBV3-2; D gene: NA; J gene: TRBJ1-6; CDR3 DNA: TGTGCCAGCAGCCAAGGAAGGGGGGGTACGGCGGCCCTCCACTTT; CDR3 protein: CASSQGRGGTAALHF
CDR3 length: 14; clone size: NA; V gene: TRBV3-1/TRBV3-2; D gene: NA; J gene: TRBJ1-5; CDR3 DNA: TGTGCCAGCAGCCAAGGGTACGGGGATCAGCCCCAGCATTTT; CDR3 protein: CASSQGYGDQPQHF
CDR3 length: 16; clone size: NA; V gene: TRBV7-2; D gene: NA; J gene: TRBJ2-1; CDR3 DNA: TGTGCCAGCAGCTTAGGAACGGGACGGACCGGGGGAGAGCAGTTCTTC; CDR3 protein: CASSLGTGRTGGEQFF
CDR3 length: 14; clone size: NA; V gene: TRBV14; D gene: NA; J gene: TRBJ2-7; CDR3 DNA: TGTGCCAGCAGCCATCTCCTGAGCTCCTACGAGCAGTACTTC; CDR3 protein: CASSHLLSSYEQYF
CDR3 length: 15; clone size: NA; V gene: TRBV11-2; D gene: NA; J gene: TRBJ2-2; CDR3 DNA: TGTGCCAGCAGCTCCCTAGGGGCAGGAACCGGGGAGCTGTTTTTT; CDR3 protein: CASSSLGAGTGELFF
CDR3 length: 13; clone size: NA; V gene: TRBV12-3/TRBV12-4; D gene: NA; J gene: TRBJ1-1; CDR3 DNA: TGTGCCAGCAGCGGACAGATGAACACTGAAGCTTTCTTT; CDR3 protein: CASSGQMNTEAFF
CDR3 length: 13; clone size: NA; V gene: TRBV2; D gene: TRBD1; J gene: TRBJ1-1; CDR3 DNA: TGTGCCAGCACCCTTAGGGGGCTCACTGAAGCTTTCTTT; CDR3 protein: CASTLRGLTEAFF
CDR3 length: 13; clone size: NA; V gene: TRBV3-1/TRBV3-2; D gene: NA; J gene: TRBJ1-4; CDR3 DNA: TGTGCCAGCAGCCTTACCCCGGTTGAAAAACTGTTTTTT; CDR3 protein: CASSLTPVEKLFF
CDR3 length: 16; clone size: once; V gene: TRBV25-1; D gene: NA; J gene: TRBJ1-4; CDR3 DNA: TGTGCCAGCAAAAAGGGAATACCGGGACTTCCCGAAAAACTGTTTTTT; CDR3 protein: CASKKGIPGLPEKLFF
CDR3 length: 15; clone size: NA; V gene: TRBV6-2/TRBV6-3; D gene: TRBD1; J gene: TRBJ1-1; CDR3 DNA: TGTGCCAGCAGTTACGTCACAGGGGGCGTTACTGAAGCTTTCTTT; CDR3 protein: CASSYVTGGVTEAFF
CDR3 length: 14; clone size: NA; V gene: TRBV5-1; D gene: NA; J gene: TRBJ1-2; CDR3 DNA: TGCGCCAGCAGAGAGCCGACAGCTAACTATGGCTACACCTTC; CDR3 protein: CASREPTANYGYTF
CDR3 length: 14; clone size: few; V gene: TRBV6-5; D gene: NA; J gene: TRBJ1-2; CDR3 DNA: TGTGCCAGCAGTTACGGGGGGGCCAACTATGGCTACACCTTC; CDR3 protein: CASSYGGANYGYTF
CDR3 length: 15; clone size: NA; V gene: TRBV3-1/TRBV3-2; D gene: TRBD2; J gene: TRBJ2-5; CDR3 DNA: TGTGCCAGCAGCCAAGATTCCGGGACTACAGAGACCCAGTACTTC; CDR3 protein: CASSQDSGTTETQYF